The clone carrying this T cell receptor (beta chain) was counted ten times or more. What it binds is unknown. These data originate in a study of Graves' ophthalmopathy and Graves' hyperthyroidism. This CDR3 spans 14 amino acids. Per germline, CDR1 SGHNT and CDR2 YENEEA. The germline V and J ends were trimmed by 5 bases and 1 base, with 11 bases remaining between them. Each diagnosis was determined on the basis of clinical symptoms, serum thyroxine, TRAb, thyroid ultrasound and orbital computed tomography. Investigators amplified TCR beta CDR3 regions from RNA transcripts. Second-round multiplex PCR came after first-round RT-PCR with HTBI primers. TCRdb ran MiXCR on the multiplex PCR reads and lists one entry per CDR3 protein. Among roughly 170,000 distinct CDR3 sequences listed, roughly 36% were seen once. Notes on the study in general: Among expanded thyroid clonotypes above 0.001 frequency, most also occurred in blood.

The sequencing sample was made of peripheral blood. The sequence was collected from a man aged 25 to 45 with Graves' ophthalmopathy. The chain couples TRBV11-3 to TRBJ2-5, with D possibly being TRBD2 (6 bases). DNA of the CDR3: TGTGCCAGCAGCAACCGGGACTTCCAAGAGACCCAGTACTTC. It codes for CASSNRDFQETQYF.